This TCR beta chain derives from a study of low-dose radiotherapy and immunotherapy resistance in tumors. Across the study: Treatment included intravenous cyclophosphamide dosed at 200 mg/m2 every two weeks, one day before radiation and immunotherapy. Daily intake of oral aspirin 300 mg by patients lasted four cycles and began on cycle 1 day 1.

All of the donors were given nivolumab, ipilimumab, aspirin, low-dose cyclophosphamide and low-dose radiotherapy as part of RACIN, a single-arm trial. Eligible patients had advanced solid tumors lacking tumor-infiltrating lymphocytes. Both TCRalpha and TCRbeta chains were reverse transcribed with V-gene-specific primers. The authors ran about 20 PCR cycles to amplify TCRs with a constant-region primer and V-primer adapter. MiXCR, run by TCRdb on the reads, gives a single entry per CDR3 protein. This sample carries around 13,000 distinct CDR3 sequences, roughly 70% of them seen once, and the ten largest clones take approximately 5%. The source is a human donor with advanced metastatic prostate, ovarian, gallbladder or colorectal cancer (not recorded which). This table probably holds off-target reads from a library built for another chain.

For the CDR3, the DNA is TGTGCCAGCAGCTTACAGTCCCCGGGTGGTGGCTACACCTTC. Amino acid sequence: CASSLQSPGGGYTF. The chain carries TRBV7-2 and TRBJ1-2; D unresolved. V lost 2 bases, J lost 7 bases, and 14 bases lay in between. CDR1 and CDR2 from the germline V gene are SGHTA and FQGNSA. The CDR3 is 14 residues long.